This TCR beta chain was sequenced in a study of blood T cell repertoires in COVID-19. Overall study: T cells, B-cell-depleted T cells, or PBMCs supplied cDNA or gDNA.

In the authors' workflow: It was from reference gene primer amplification that nucleated cell counts were estimated. Assay: immunoSEQ multiplex PCR; the TCRdb copy retains only in-frame clones and omits some. V, J and clone size derive from that table, while D and trimming were established from the DNA sequence. The sample shows roughly 130,000 clones, about 86% of them seen only once. Trimming cost V 5 bases and J 0 bases, with 29 bases left between them. Germline lookup yields CDR1 MNHNY and CDR2 SVGAGI (reference sequence). The CDR3 has 22 residues. Assignments of participants to cohorts depended upon their own reported clinical history. Cohort 3 recovery required two negative PCRs, clearance, or symptom resolution. This clone was seen a single time.

The TCR comes from a woman aged 45-65 years who had recovered from COVID-19. V and J are TRBV6-6 and TRBJ1-6; weak D call: TRBD1 (5 bases). The sample comprised PBMCs or T cells enriched from blood (not recorded which). The CDR3: CASSLGSTREKLKGSYNSPLHF. In nucleotides, the CDR3 is TGTGCCAGCAGTCTGGGTTCGACCAGGGAAAAGTTAAAGGGCTCCTATAATTCACCCCTCCACTTT.